This TCR beta chain is drawn from a study of shared clonotypes between healthy human individuals. Overall study context: Researchers assigned three CD4 naive, three CD4 memory, two CD8 naive and one CD8 memory plate to each donor. Regarding the study as a whole: The sole specimen, blood, was sampled, and tissue repertoires likely differ.

A CD45RA-negative memory subset and a CD45RA+ naive subset were separated from the CD4+ cells. Deep-level settings were used for running the assay. The method was immunoSEQ multiplex PCR; TCRdb's version includes in-frame clones alone and lacks a portion of them. The sample holds over a million clones, about 96% seen once. The CDR3 has 10 amino acids. The germline V gene has CDR1 WNHNN and CDR2 SYGVQD (reference sequence). V was pared by 8 bases and J by 1 base, with 3 bases between. A word on this clone: Its cognate antigen is unknown. Within the sample, other DNA sequences also encode this same CDR3.

The specimen sequenced was naive CD4+ T cells sorted from blood. The subset here: CD45RA+ positively selected. The receptor was derived from a man aged 30-40 years in good health. The rearrangement links TRBV10-1 to TRBJ2-7; no reliable D call. In nucleotides, the CDR3 is TGCGCCAGCCGTTCCTACGAGCAGTACTTC. Translation: CASRSYEQYF.